The clone carrying this T cell receptor beta chain was seen repeatedly, ten times or more. This specimen belongs to a study of shared clonotypes between healthy human individuals. Using immunoSEQ multiplex PCR, the repertoire was profiled, and TCRdb retains in-frame clones only, with some absent. The sample holds about 980,000 clones; 76% are singletons and the top ten take approximately 1.5%. This TCR was sampled from a man younger than 30 in good health. The specimen sequenced was memory CD4+ T cells sorted from blood. Regarding subset: CD45RA-negative fraction.

CDR3 sequence (DNA): TGTGCCAGCAGCAGGGTATCCCAAGCTAACTATGGCTACACCTTC. Its translation is CASSRVSQANYGYTF. This chain uses TRBV6-5 with TRBJ1-2; perhaps TRBD1 as D (5 bases). Trimming took off 6 bases at V and 0 bases at J, with 14 bases between the two ends. This CDR3 has 15 amino acids. Per germline, CDR1 MNHEY and CDR2 SVGAGI.